Below are 27 T cell receptor beta chains sequenced from a single sample in a study of CD8 T cells in ankylosing spondylitis. TCRdb re-called the 5' RACE reads with MiXCR, one entry per CDR3 protein. This table holds 85,000 to 100,000 distinct CDR3 sequences, roughly 8.3% found once. The sample comprised blood, either unsorted or a sorted T cell fraction (not recorded which). The origin of the receptors is a male donor with ankylosing spondylitis or in good health (not recorded which).

This clonotype was recorded at least ten times. The chain links TRBV10-2 to TRBJ2-1; D possibly matches TRBD1 or TRBD2 (6 bases each). CDR3 size: 13 residues. V was pared by 5 bases and J by 11 bases, with 16 bases between. The germline V gene has CDR1 WSHSY and CDR2 SAAADI. The CDR3 spells CASSPDSGSKQFF. The CDR3 DNA follows: TGCGCCAGCAGTCCGGACAGCGGGTCCAAGCAGTTCTTC.

There are many counts of this clonotype. This rearrangement joins TRBV6-2 or TRBV6-3 to TRBJ1-4; possible D gene TRBD1, 5 bases. This CDR3 is 16 amino acids long. Looked up from germline, CDR1 is MNHEY and CDR2 is SVGEGT. V gave up 0 bases and J gave up 5 bases, with 13 bases separating them. Here the CDR3 reads CASSYSTTAKNEKLFF. Written as DNA, the CDR3 is TGTGCCAGCAGTTACTCGACGACAGCGAAAAATGAAAAACTGTTTTTT.

This clonotype occurred many times. This chain connects TRBV7-2 to TRBJ2-7; weak D call: TRBD2 (6 bases). Germline V gene lookup returns CDR1 SGHTA and CDR2 FQGNSA. This CDR3 has 15 amino acids. Between the trimmed V and J ends, which lost 1 base and 0 bases, there was a span of 10 bases. The CDR3 loop reads CASSLGGGNSYEQYF. For the CDR3, the DNA is TGTGCCAGCAGCTTAGGAGGCGGGAACTCCTACGAGCAGTACTTC.

The sample holds many counts of this clonotype. The J gene is TRBJ2-1, the V gene TRBV24-1; D may be TRBD2 (5 bases). V was clipped by 3 bases and J by 5 bases, with 10 bases between them. This CDR3 is 14 amino acids long. Looked up from germline, CDR1 is KGHDR and CDR2 is SFDVKD. The CDR3 region has the DNA TGTGCCACCAGTGATAGGACGGAGGACAATGAGCAGTTCTTC. Translated, it gives CATSDRTEDNEQFF.

The chain couples TRBV4-3 to TRBJ1-4, with D possibly being TRBD1 (5 bases). Between the trimmed V and J ends, which lost 0 bases and 12 bases, there was a span of 14 bases. This CDR3 is 14 amino acids long. CDR1 is LGHNA and CDR2 is YSLEER in the germline V gene. The DNA of the CDR3 is TGCGCCAGCAGCCAAGATCGCTCCCGGGGGGAACTGTTTTTT. Translating gives CASSQDRSRGELFF.

Regarding this clonotype: This sequence may be a read error, since a much larger clone differs from it by one base. V and J are TRBV3-1 and TRBJ2-5; weak D call: TRBD2 (7 bases). The CDR3 extends over 14 amino acids. CDR1 LGHDT and CDR2 YNNKEL come from the germline V gene (reference sequence). CDR3 nucleotides: TGTGCCAGCAGCCTGGGAGGGGGAGAGGAGAACCAGTACTTC. Encoded protein: CASSLGGGEENQYF.

There are many counts of this clonotype. CDR3 in DNA: TGTGCCAGCAGTTACCGGGACAGGTACCAAGAGACCCAGTACTTC. It encodes CASSYRDRYQETQYF. The chain carries TRBV6-5 and TRBJ2-5, with 8 bases matching TRBD1. Germline CDR1 MNHEY, CDR2 SVGAGI. Unmatched junction bases numbered 2, after V lost 2 bases and J lost 0 bases. CDR3 size: 15 residues.

As regards this clonotype: The junction departs from germline at one end; a sequencing error may be responsible. The V gene is TRBV3-1, the J gene TRBJ1-4; D call uncertain. The CDR3 is 12 amino acids. Germline CDR1 and CDR2: LGHDT and YNNKEL (reference sequence). CDR3 bases: TGTGCCAACAGCCAGTTTAATGAAAAACTGTTTTTT. Its protein product is CANSQFNEKLFF.

J is TRBJ1-5 and V is TRBV12-3 or TRBV12-4, with 8 positions matching TRBD1. The CDR3 runs to 18 residues. J gave up 2 bases and V 8 bases, and 17 bases lay outside the gene matches. In nucleotides, the CDR3 is TGTGCCAGCGAGACTCCCCACGGCAGGGGGCTGGGCAATCAGCCCCAGCATTTT. Amino acids: CASETPHGRGLGNQPQHF.

This clonotype has at least ten counts. The chain joins TRBV20-1 to TRBJ2-1; 12 bases match TRBD2. Germline CDR1 reads DFQATT; CDR2 reads SNEGSKA (reference sequence). Trimming took 6 bases from V and 7 from J; bases not matched to a gene: 19. This CDR3 has 18 residues. CDR3 nucleotides: TGCAGTGCCTCGGTGGCGCTAGCGGGAGGGCCCCGGCGTAATGAGCAGTTCTTC. Amino acid sequence: CSASVALAGGPRRNEQFF.

At least ten counts were recorded for this clonotype. The chain links TRBV4-2 to TRBJ2-7; no clear D gene. V was trimmed by 0 bases and J by 4 bases, leaving 7 bases between them. This CDR3 is 13 amino acids long. Germline CDR1 LGHNA, CDR2 YNFKEQ. As DNA, the CDR3 is TGTGCCAGCAGCCAAGATGGAGCTTACGAGCAGTACTTC. As protein: CASSQDGAYEQYF.

This clonotype has a count of ten or more. The chain has TRBV19 and TRBJ2-7; D gene uncertain. The germline V gene has CDR1 LNHDA and CDR2 SQIVND (reference sequence). The CDR3 runs to 14 residues. V lost 8 bases and J 3 bases, leaving 17 bases between the germline ends. The CDR3 spells CASSISLDSYEQYF. CDR3 sequence (DNA): TGTGCCAGTTCCATCTCACTCGATAGCTACGAGCAGTACTTC.

This clonotype has at least ten counts. The chain recombines TRBV12-3 or TRBV12-4 with TRBJ1-1; no clear D gene. The V gene lost 3 bases and the J gene lost 7 bases, with 9 bases spanning the gap. The CDR3 spans 12 residues. The CDR3 loop is CASSLRLGEAFF. CDR3 coding DNA: TGTGCCAGCAGTTTGAGACTTGGTGAAGCTTTCTTT.

The V call is TRBV4-3, the J call TRBJ1-2; D is possibly TRBD1 (5 bases). Per germline, CDR1 LGHNA and CDR2 YSLEER. Trimming took off 0 bases at V and 5 bases at J, with 19 bases between the two ends. The CDR3 extends over 17 amino acids. CDR3 nucleotide sequence: TGCGCCAGCAGCCAAGACCTTCGGACCTTATGGGGGTATGGCTACACCTTC. As protein: CASSQDLRTLWGYGYTF.

Many counts were recorded for this clonotype. The chain has TRBV5-1 and TRBJ2-1; 9 bases agree with TRBD2. V trimming: 4 bases; J trimming: 1 base; junction bases outside the gene matches: 3. Germline CDR1 is SGHRS and CDR2 is YFSETQ. There are 15 residues in the CDR3. Written as DNA, the CDR3 is TGCGCCAGCAGCGTGGGACTAGCATCCTACAATGAGCAGTTCTTC. It yields the protein CASSVGLASYNEQFF.

In this sample, this clonotype turned up many times. The CDR3, as DNA: TGCAGTGCCAGCCGCCAAAATAATTCACCCCTCCACTTT. Protein: CSASRQNNSPLHF. The chain recombines TRBV20-1 with TRBJ1-6, with D unclear. CDR1 and CDR2 from the germline V gene are DFQATT and SNEGSKA (reference sequence). V lost 6 bases and J lost 5, with 11 bases in between. This CDR3 has 13 residues.

This clonotype appeared many times. This chain connects TRBV5-1 to TRBJ2-1; D possibly corresponds to TRBD2 (5 bases). CDR1 and CDR2 (germline): SGHRS, YFSETQ. The V and J ends lost 4 bases and 5 bases respectively, with 7 bases between them. CDR3 length equals 12 residues. The DNA of the CDR3 is TGCGCCAGCAGCCTACTAGACAATGAGCAGTTCTTC. Translated, it gives CASSLLDNEQFF.

A few counts support this clonotype. The V call is TRBV5-5, the J call TRBJ2-1; perhaps TRBD2 as D (6 bases). Germline CDR1 is SGHKS and CDR2 is YYEKEE (reference sequence). The CDR3 is 15 amino acids. V lost 2 bases and J lost 7, with 16 bases in between. CDR3 residues: CASSLSVLARNEQFF. The CDR3 DNA reads as TGTGCCAGCAGCTTATCGGTACTAGCCCGGAATGAGCAGTTCTTC.

This clonotype was picked up many times. The rearrangement uses TRBV7-8 and TRBJ2-1; D unresolved. Trimming removed 5 bases at V and 2 bases at J, with 7 bases between. The CDR3 extends over 13 amino acids. From germline, CDR1 is SGHVS and CDR2 FQNEAQ. The CDR3 spells CASSQSAYNEQFF. CDR3 nucleotide sequence: TGTGCCAGCAGCCAAAGCGCCTACAATGAGCAGTTCTTC.

This clonotype was seen ten or more times. The chain uses TRBV30 and TRBJ2-5; tentatively, D is TRBD1 or TRBD2 (6 bases each). The CDR3 contains 13 residues. The ends were cut back, 1 base at V and 5 bases at J, with 11 bases in the middle. CDR1 GTSNPN and CDR2 SVGIG come from the germline V gene (reference sequence). Here the CDR3 DNA reads TGTGCCTGGAGTGGCCAAGGGGGGGAGACCCAGTACTTC. Protein sequence: CAWSGQGGETQYF. Drawing the rest from reference TRBV30 and TRBJ2-5, the complete variable domain is SQTIHQWPATLVQPVGSPLSLECTVEGTSNPNLYWYRQAAGRGLQLLFYSVGIGQISSEVPQNLSASRPQDRQFILSSKKLLLSDSGFYLCAWSGQGGETQYFGPGTRLLVL.

The chain recombines TRBV7-2 with TRBJ2-3, with a weak D call TRBD2 (7 bases). V was pared by 7 bases and J by 4 bases, with 15 bases between. Germline assignment: CDR1 SGHTA and CDR2 FQGNSA. The CDR3 has 14 residues. The CDR3 DNA follows: TGTGCCAGCACTAGGGGGGGGTACTCAGATACGCAGTATTTT. Protein sequence: CASTRGGYSDTQYF. Drawing the rest from reference TRBV7-2 and TRBJ2-3, the complete variable domain is GAGVSQSPSNKVTEKGKDVELRCDPISGHTALYWYRQSLGQGLEFLIYFQGNSAPDKSGLPSDRFSAERTGGSVSTLTIQRTQQEDSAVYLCASTRGGYSDTQYFGPGTRLTVL.

This chain joins TRBV7-2 and TRBJ2-5; 7 bases agree with TRBD2. Unmatched junction bases numbered 7, after V lost 5 bases and J lost 1 base. Germline-derived CDR1 and CDR2 are SGHTA and FQGNSA. The length of the CDR3 is 15 residues. Written as DNA, the CDR3 is TGTGCCAGCAGCCGATTAACTAGCGCCCAAGAGACCCAGTACTTC. This sequence encodes CASSRLTSAQETQYF.

Many counts were recorded for this clonotype. The V and J genes are TRBV5-6 and TRBJ2-7; the D gene is possibly TRBD2 (7 bases). This CDR3 has 14 residues. V dropped 4 bases and J dropped 7 bases, with 18 bases sitting between them. Germline V lookup: CDR1 SGHDT, CDR2 YYEEEE. The CDR3 reads CASSVGGGLYEQYF. CDR3 DNA sequence: TGTGCCAGCAGCGTGGGGGGGGGCCTCTATGAGCAGTACTTC.

This clonotype was counted many times. The gene calls are TRBV11-2 and TRBJ2-1; 12 positions agree with TRBD1. CDR1 is SGHAT, CDR2 FQNNGV, per germline. V dropped 2 bases and J dropped 4; count of bases not matched to a gene: 3. The CDR3 is 16 amino acids. In nucleotides, the CDR3 is TGTGCCAGCAGCTTAACGGGACAGGGGGCGTACAATGAGCAGTTCTTC. Protein: CASSLTGQGAYNEQFF.

This rearrangement joins TRBV29-1 to TRBJ1-4; D unresolved. The CDR3 consists of 12 residues. Germline CDR1 reads SQVTM; CDR2 reads ANQGSEA. V shed 7 bases and J shed 7 bases, with 13 bases lying between them. The CDR3 DNA is TGCAGCGCGCGTCATGGCGGTGAAAAACTGTTTTTT. Amino acid sequence: CSARHGGEKLFF.

In this sample, this clonotype turned up many times. The V and J genes are TRBV5-1 and TRBJ2-1; D ambiguous. The germline V gene has CDR1 SGHRS and CDR2 YFSETQ. V was clipped by 7 bases and J by 10 bases, with 21 bases between them. The CDR3 covers 14 residues. The CDR3, as DNA: TGCGCCAGCTCGCCGGGCCTCCCTTCGGAAGAGCAGTTCTTC. It specifies CASSPGLPSEEQFF.

This clonotype was recorded many times. J is TRBJ1-2 and V is TRBV12-3 or TRBV12-4; D is undetermined. The length of the CDR3 is 14 residues. V was shortened by 5 bases and J by 0 bases, with 10 bases between the two germline ends. The CDR3 DNA follows: TGTGCCAGCAGTGGGGTCGGGTCTAACTATGGCTACACCTTC. Amino acid sequence: CASSGVGSNYGYTF.